A selection of T cell receptor beta chains follows, all from one sample in a study of blood T cell repertoires in COVID-19. Clones were read by immunoSEQ multiplex PCR, and TCRdb kept only the in-frame ones, dropping some. In the table there are roughly 120,000 clones, 70% to 90% of which are singletons. The sequencing sample was made of peripheral blood. Every receptor here comes from a man aged 70-80 years who had recovered from COVID-19. The CDR3 runs from the conserved cysteine through the conserved F or W. D genes are given only for firm matches. Rows may omit the clone size; those that give it use once, few, many or a size class.

j_gene	abundance	v_gene	d_gene	CDR3nt	CDR3aa
TRBJ1-3	NA	TRBV5-4	NA	TGTGCCAGCAGCTTTTTGGGACTGAGCTCTGGAAACACCATATATTTT	CASSFLGLSSGNTIYF
TRBJ1-1	NA	TRBV15	NA	TGTGCCACCAGCAGAGACCTTACAGCCACTGAAGCTTTCTTT	CATSRDLTATEAFF
TRBJ2-3	once	TRBV3-1/TRBV3-2	NA	TGTGCCAGCAGCCAGCGGGACGGCACAGATACGCAGTATTTT	CASSQRDGTDTQYF
TRBJ2-3	NA	TRBV4-1	TRBD2	TGCGCCAGCAGCCAAGATATCGAAGGGACTAGCGGCACAGATACGCAGTATTTT	CASSQDIEGTSGTDTQYF
TRBJ2-5	NA	TRBV30	TRBD2	TGTGCCTGGAGTTTTAGGGGGACTAGCGGCTACCAGTACTTC	CAWSFRGTSGYQYF
TRBJ1-4	once	TRBV6-5	TRBD1	TGTGCCAGTTCTCGAGGGGGCACGGATGAAAAACTGTTTTTT	CASSRGGTDEKLFF
TRBJ1-6	few	TRBV4-1	NA	TGCGCCAGCAGCCCCTCTCGACAGGATAATTCACCCCTCCACTTT	CASSPSRQDNSPLHF
TRBJ2-1	NA	TRBV14	NA	TGTGCCAGCAGCCAAGGGACATACAATGAGCAGTTCTTC	CASSQGTYNEQFF
TRBJ1-2	NA	TRBV5-4	TRBD1	TGTGCCAGCAGCTTAAAGGGACAGTATGGCTACACCTTC	CASSLKGQYGYTF
TRBJ2-7	few	TRBV15	NA	TGTGCCACCAGCACCAGGGGGCGGGGGTACGAGCAGTACTTC	CATSTRGRGYEQYF
TRBJ2-1	NA	TRBV10-1	NA	TGCGCCAGCAGTGACCTCCAGGGGGGCCGTAATGAGCAGTTCTTC	CASSDLQGGRNEQFF
TRBJ1-1	NA	TRBV4-1	TRBD1	TGCGCCAGCAGCCCGTCCCGGGACAGGGGCCGCAACACTGAAGCTTTCTTT	CASSPSRDRGRNTEAFF
TRBJ1-1	NA	TRBV5-1	NA	TGCGCCAGCAGCTTGGACAGGGACACTGAAGCTTTCTTT	CASSLDRDTEAFF
TRBJ2-5	NA	TRBV5-4	TRBD2	TGTGCCAGCAGCCCTCGGGGACTAGCGGGGGGCCGGGAAGAGACCCAGTACTTC	CASSPRGLAGGREETQYF
TRBJ1-1	NA	TRBV5-6	NA	TGTGCCAGCAGCTTGAGGGGCAGGGTGTTAGCTTTCTTT	CASSLRGRVLAFF
TRBJ2-5	NA	TRBV7-6	NA	TGTGCCAGCAGCTTAGGTGGTCAGGGCTGGGAGACCCAGTACTTC	CASSLGGQGWETQYF
TRBJ2-3	NA	TRBV7-8	NA	TGTGCCAGCAGCGATGCGGATACGCAGTATTTT	CASSDADTQYF
TRBJ1-2	NA	TRBV27	NA	TGTGCCAGCAGTAAACAGGGAACGGGCTATGGCTACACCTTC	CASSKQGTGYGYTF
TRBJ2-7	NA	TRBV5-5	TRBD2	TGTGCCAGCAGCCCCCTAGCGGTAACCTACGAGCAGTACTTC	CASSPLAVTYEQYF
TRBJ2-2	NA	TRBV28	NA	TGTGCCAGCAGTTTGGTAGCGGGGGAGCTGTTTTTT	CASSLVAGELFF
TRBJ2-1	NA	TRBV5-1	TRBD2	TGCGCCAGCAGCAGGGGACTAGCGGGAGGAAGTAGCTCCTACAATGAGCAGTTCTTC	CASSRGLAGGSSSYNEQFF
TRBJ2-1	NA	TRBV4-1	TRBD1	TGCGCCAGCAGCCAACCCAGAGACAGGGGGCAATACAATGAGCAGTTCTTC	CASSQPRDRGQYNEQFF
TRBJ2-1	NA	TRBV9	TRBD1	TGTGCCAGCAGCGCCGACAGCTCAGGGGGAGAGCAGTTCTTC	CASSADSSGGEQFF
TRBJ1-2	NA	TRBV3-1/TRBV3-2	NA	TGTGCCAGCAGCCAAGGAAGGCGGGGCAACTATGGCTACACCTTC	CASSQGRRGNYGYTF
TRBJ2-7	NA	TRBV16	TRBD1	TGTGCCAGCAGCCAACCCGGACAGGGCCACGAGCAGTACTTC	CASSQPGQGHEQYF
TRBJ2-1	NA	TRBV6-5	TRBD1	TGTGCCAGCAGGGTGACAGGGGGCACCTACAATGAGCAGTTCTTC	CASRVTGGTYNEQFF
TRBJ2-5	NA	TRBV9	TRBD2	TGTGCCAGCAGCGCACCGGGGACTAGCGGGGCAAAGACCCAGTACTTC	CASSAPGTSGAKTQYF